This section outlines one TCR beta chain sequence together with its context. Its target is not known. RNA transcripts served as the template for amplifying TCR beta CDR3 regions. Initially, a first-round RT-PCR of the TCR CDR3 employed the HTBI primer set. TCRdb called the multiplex PCR reads again in MiXCR, with one record for every CDR3 protein. The data show about 200,000 distinct CDR3 sequences, about 15% seen once. The data belong to a study of T cells in Graves' hyperthyroidism and ophthalmopathy. At the level of the study: Peripheral blood collection took place at initial diagnosis, before any treatment.

Exclusion of patients followed from uncontrolled infection, other autoimmune disease, pregnancy or lactation. General study results and limits: Prediction of ophthalmopathy progression came a median approximately 6 months pre-onset.

The CDR3 is 15 amino acids. CDR1 and CDR2 from the germline V gene are SGHTA and FQGNSA. With 1 base clipped from V and 7 bases from J, the junction kept 6 bases outside the gene matches. The TCR sequence derives from a woman aged 50 to 60 with Graves' hyperthyroidism. Sequencing was done on a sample of blood. The chain carries TRBV7-2 and TRBJ1-4; 7 bases line up with TRBD1. In DNA, the CDR3 is TGTGCCAGCAGCTTAGATGGCAGGGGGGTTGAAAAACTGTTTTTT. This codes for CASSLDGRGVEKLFF.